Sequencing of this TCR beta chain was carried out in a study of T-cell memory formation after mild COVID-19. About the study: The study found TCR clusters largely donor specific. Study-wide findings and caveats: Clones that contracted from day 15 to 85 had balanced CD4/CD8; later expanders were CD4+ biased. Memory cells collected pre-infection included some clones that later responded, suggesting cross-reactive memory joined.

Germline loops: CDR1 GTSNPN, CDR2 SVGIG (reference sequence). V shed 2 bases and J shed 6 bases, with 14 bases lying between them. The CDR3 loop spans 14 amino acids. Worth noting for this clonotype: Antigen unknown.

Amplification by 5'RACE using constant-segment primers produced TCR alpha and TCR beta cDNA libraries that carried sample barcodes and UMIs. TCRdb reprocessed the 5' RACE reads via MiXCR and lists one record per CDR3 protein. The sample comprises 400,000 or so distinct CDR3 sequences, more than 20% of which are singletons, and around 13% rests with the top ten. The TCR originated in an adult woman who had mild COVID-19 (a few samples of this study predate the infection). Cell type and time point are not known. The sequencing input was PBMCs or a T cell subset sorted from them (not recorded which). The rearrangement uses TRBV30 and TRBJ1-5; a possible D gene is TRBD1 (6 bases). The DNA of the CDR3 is TGTGCCTGGAGTCCCCTCGGAGGGGGTCAGCCCCAGCATTTT. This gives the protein CAWSPLGGGQPQHF.